A single sample gave rise to the 27 T cell receptor beta chains below, sequenced in a study of T cell clonality in common variable immunodeficiency. Overall study results and limits: Common variable immunodeficiency TCR beta sequences reportedly had fewer deletions and N-nucleotide insertions.

The antigens for these receptors are not known. Here immunoSEQ multiplex PCR was the method, and the copy in TCRdb shows in-frame clones only, minus some. The repertoire consists of about 33,000 clones, none detected only once. The sequenced sample was peripheral blood mononuclear cells. These receptors were collected from a human donor with common variable immunodeficiency.

This clone was seen at least ten times. The CDR3 end falls 3 residues outside the read, so it is completed with the germline J gene. J is TRBJ2-1 and V is TRBV6-1; 8 bases match TRBD1. This CDR3 comprises 15 residues. Germline V gene lookup returns CDR1 MNHNS and CDR2 SASEGT. Trimming took 2 bases from V and 6 from J; bases not matched to a gene: 6. The chain's CDR3 is CASSEWQGARNEQFF. The CDR3 DNA, read in part, is TGTGCCAGCAGTGAATGGCAGGGGGCCCGCAATGAG.

About this clone itself: The read finishes 3 residues shy of the CDR3 end, and the germline J gene is used to complete it. The rearrangement uses TRBV5-1 and TRBJ2-7, with TRBD2 matching 9 bases. CDR1 and CDR2 (germline): SGHRS, YFSETQ. J lost 0 bases, V lost 0 bases, and 4 bases had no gene match. The CDR3 extends over 16 amino acids. CDR3 protein: CASSLDAGGHSYEQYF. CDR3 DNA, as far as it was read: TGCGCCAGCAGCTTGGATGCGGGGGGGCACTCCTACGAG.

At least ten counts were recorded for this clone. The read is 3 residues too short to cover the CDR3 end, so that end is filled in from the germline J gene. V gene TRBV18 combines with J gene TRBJ2-7; 12 nucleotides agree with TRBD1. The ends lost 3 bases at V and 5 bases at J; junction bases unmatched: 5. The germline gives CDR1 KGHSH, CDR2 LQKENI. This CDR3 has 15 residues. Partial CDR3 DNA: TGTGCCAGCTCACCGGGACAGGGGGCTGGCCACGAG. Translation gives CASSPGQGAGHE. The entire CDR3 protein is CASSPGQGAGHEQYF. The whole variable domain, remainder taken from reference TRBV18 and TRBJ2-7, is NAGVMQNPRHLVRRRGQEARLRCSPMKGHSHVYWYRQLPEEGLKFMVYLQKENIIDESGMPKERFSAEFPKEGPSILRIQQVVRGDSAAYFCASSPGQGAGHEQYFGPGTRLTVT.

In the case of this clone: The missing CDR3 end, 3 residues past where the read stops, is filled in from the germline J gene. The gene calls are TRBV11-3 and TRBJ1-1; a weak D match, TRBD1 (5 bases). CDR3 length: 15 amino acids. The germline V gene encodes CDR1 SGHNT and CDR2 YENEEA. The CDR3 sequence is CASSSGSGADEEAFF. Partial CDR3 DNA: TGTGCCAGCAGCTCCGGGTCTGGGGCTGACGAAGAA.

This clone was recorded at least ten times. Read sequence stops 3 residues before the CDR3 end, and the germline J gene provides the missing end. V is TRBV2 and J is TRBJ1-6, with D possibly matching TRBD1 (5 bases). Germline V gene lookup returns CDR1 SNHLY and CDR2 FYNNEI. Trimming stripped 7 bases from V and 10 bases from J, with 14 bases between. This CDR3 has 13 residues. Partial CDR3 DNA: TGTGCCAGCATCTGGCAGGGATCGTCACCC. Translating it yields CASIWQGSSP. The full CDR3 sequence reads CASIWQGSSPLHF.

As concerns this clone: The read is 3 residues too short to cover the CDR3 end, so that end is filled in from the germline J gene. The chain employs TRBV5-1 and TRBJ1-1; D may be TRBD1 (6 bases). The ends were cut back, 4 bases at V and 0 bases at J, with 13 bases in the middle. Germline assignment: CDR1 SGHRS and CDR2 YFSETQ. This CDR3 has 15 residues. CDR3 DNA (partial): TGCGCCAGCAGCCCAGGCGGGACAATGAACACTGAA. This gives the protein CASSPGGTMNTE. Given in full, the CDR3 is CASSPGGTMNTEAFF.

This clone has at least ten counts. With the read ending 3 residues before the CDR3 end, the germline J gene is used to fill in that end. This rearrangement joins TRBV20-1 to TRBJ2-7, with 9 bases that match TRBD1. After removal of 1 base from V and 4 bases from J, the junction contained 5 bases not matched to a gene. Germline V lookup: CDR1 DFQATT, CDR2 SNEGSKA (reference sequence). CDR3 length: 14 amino acids. The CDR3 DNA, read in part, is TGCAGTGCTAGAGGAACGGACAGGGGTTACGAG. Its translation is CSARGTDRGYE. The complete CDR3 protein is CSARGTDRGYEQYF.

This clone has at least ten counts. With the read ending 3 residues before the CDR3 end, the germline J gene is used to fill in that end. The V call is TRBV20-1, the J call TRBJ1-1, with TRBD1 matching over 7 bases. From germline, CDR1 is DFQATT and CDR2 SNEGSKA (reference sequence). V lost 3 bases, J lost 0 bases, and 13 bases stayed unmatched. The CDR3 is 17 amino acids. This CDR3 reads CSASLRGKGPMNTEAFF. The CDR3 bases that were read are TGCAGTGCTAGCCTCAGGGGGAAGGGGCCGATGAACACTGAA.

There are many counts of this clone. The read comes to an end 3 residues before the CDR3 does, leaving the germline J gene to fill in the end. The gene calls are TRBV29-1 and TRBJ1-3; no reliable D call. This CDR3 has 12 amino acids. The V end was cut by 7 bases, the J end by 2 bases, with 9 bases between. Germline CDR1 SQVTM, CDR2 ANQGSEA. CDR3 amino acids: CSAVSAGNTIYF. The CDR3 DNA, read in part, is TGCAGCGCCGTCAGCGCTGGAAACACC.

This clone was detected many times. The read terminates 3 residues ahead of where the CDR3 ends, so the germline J gene completes it. The J gene is TRBJ2-1, the V gene TRBV19; D may be TRBD2 (6 bases). Germline-derived CDR1 and CDR2 are LNHDA and SQIVND (reference sequence). V was cut by 3 bases and J by 0 bases, with 12 bases left in between. The length of the CDR3 is 16 residues. This CDR3 reads CASSMVSGSSYNEQFF. CDR3 DNA, as far as it was read: TGTGCCAGTAGTATGGTTAGCGGTAGCTCCTACAATGAG.

This clone was counted at least ten times. With the read ending 3 residues before the CDR3 end, the germline J gene is used to fill in that end. The chain carries TRBV7-9 and TRBJ1-4; D gene ambiguous. Germline CDR1 reads SEHNR; CDR2 reads FQNEAQ (reference sequence). This CDR3 region has 13 residues. The chain's CDR3 is CASSRAQIEKLFF. The CDR3 DNA, read in part, is TGTGCCAGCAGCCGAGCCCAAATAGAGAAA.

This clone was observed at least ten times. The missing CDR3 end, 3 residues past where the read stops, is filled in from the germline J gene. V usage is TRBV23-1 and J usage is TRBJ1-2, with unresolved D. TRBV23-1 is marked as an open reading frame, function uncertain. V lost 3 bases and J 3 bases, leaving 8 bases between the germline ends. This CDR3 contains 13 residues. Partial CDR3 DNA: TGCGCCAGCAGTCACCTGGCGGACTATGGC. As protein: CASSHLADYG. From start to end, the CDR3 is CASSHLADYGYTF.

This clone was observed a handful of times. Coverage ceases 3 residues before the CDR3 finishes, and the germline J gene fills in the end. The chain has TRBV7-8 and TRBJ2-5, with 11 bases lining up with TRBD2. CDR3 size: 15 residues. Germline V gene lookup returns CDR1 SGHVS and CDR2 FQNEAQ. The V segment lost 5 bases and the J segment 3 bases; nucleotides outside the gene matches: 5. CDR3 DNA, as far as it was read: TGTGCCAGCAGCGCGCGACTAGCGGGGAAAGAGACC. Protein: CASSARLAGKET. The full CDR3 protein reads CASSARLAGKETQYF.

This clone occurred many times. The read gets to within 3 residues of the CDR3 end, and the germline J gene fills in the rest. This chain joins TRBV9 and TRBJ2-7; 8 bases map to TRBD1. The V gene end was trimmed by 0 bases and the J gene end by 4 bases; junction bases not matched to a gene: 6. This CDR3 region has 15 residues. Germline CDR1 SGDLS, CDR2 YYNGEE. The covered CDR3 bases are TGTGCCAGCAGCGTAGGGCAGGGGGCAGTTTACGAG. It yields the protein CASSVGQGAVYE. The entire CDR3 reads CASSVGQGAVYEQYF.

This clone was counted ten times or more. The CDR3 extends 3 residues past the end of the read, so its final part is completed from the germline J gene. The rearrangement joins TRBV2 to TRBJ2-1, with 7 bases aligning to TRBD2. Trimming took 3 bases from V and 1 from J; bases not matched to a gene: 3. Germline V gene sequence: CDR1 SNHLY, CDR2 FYNNEI. This CDR3 has 15 residues. The CDR3 region is CASSEGLRSYNEQFF. The DNA read from the CDR3 is TGTGCCAGCAGTGAGGGACTAAGGTCCTACAATGAG.

In this sample, this clone turned up a few times. The read gets to within 3 residues of the CDR3 end, and the germline J gene fills in the rest. The gene calls are TRBV30 and TRBJ1-2, with 7 bases matching TRBD1. Germline V lookup: CDR1 GTSNPN, CDR2 SVGIG (reference sequence). V dropped 6 bases and J dropped 5; count of bases not matched to a gene: 18. The CDR3 sequence is 16 residues long. CDR3 sequence: CACTPPAAGGTYGYTF. The sequenced part of the CDR3 DNA is TGTGCCTGCACTCCCCCGGCCGCAGGGGGAACTTATGGC.

Turning to this clone: The sequenced fragment ends 3 residues before the CDR3 boundary, so the rest is inferred from the germline J gene. The V and J genes are TRBV30 and TRBJ1-5, with TRBD1 matching 9 bases. V lost 5 bases and J lost 3; bases outside the gene matches: 2. Looked up from germline, CDR1 is GTSNPN and CDR2 is SVGIG (reference sequence). CDR3 length: 13 residues. The CDR3 reads CAWGTGPNQPQHF. The CDR3 DNA, read in part, is TGTGCCTGGGGGACAGGGCCCAATCAGCCC.

This clone was counted a few times. The CDR3 end falls 3 residues outside the read, so it is completed with the germline J gene. The chain is built from TRBV7-2 and TRBJ1-1; TRBD1 matches 8 bases. Germline CDR1 reads SGHTA; CDR2 reads FQGNSA. Trimming at V came to 7 bases and at J to 4 bases, leaving 5 bases not matched to a gene. CDR3 length: 13 residues. The CDR3 region is CASIDRGTTEAFF. The CDR3 DNA, read in part, is TGTGCCAGCATCGACAGGGGTACCACTGAA. The whole variable domain, remainder taken from reference TRBV7-2 and TRBJ1-1, is GAGVSQSPSNKVTEKGKDVELRCDPISGHTALYWYRQSLGQGLEFLIYFQGNSAPDKSGLPSDRFSAERTGGSVSTLTIQRTQQEDSAVYLCASIDRGTTEAFFGQGTRLTVV.

This clone showed up just a few times. Read coverage stops 3 residues before the CDR3 terminus; the germline J gene supplies the remainder. J is TRBJ2-7 and V is TRBV2; 12 bases are shared with TRBD1. Germline V gene sequence: CDR1 SNHLY, CDR2 FYNNEI. This CDR3 has 14 amino acids. Trimming took 4 bases from V and 3 from J; bases not matched to a gene: 1. The covered CDR3 bases are TGTGCCAGCAGTGGGGACAGGGGGCTCTACGAG. Translated, it gives CASSGDRGLYE. The CDR3 in its entirety is CASSGDRGLYEQYF.

By proportion, this clone is medium-sized. The read ends 3 residues early relative to the CDR3; the germline J gene fills the gap. V gene TRBV2 combines with J gene TRBJ2-2, with D uncertain. The CDR3 is 12 amino acids. Trimming shortened V by 4 bases and J by 3 bases, and 3 bases separated the two germline ends. Per germline, CDR1 SNHLY and CDR2 FYNNEI. The CDR3 loop reads CASSADTGELFF. The CDR3 DNA, read in part, is TGTGCCAGCAGTGCGGACACCGGGGAG.

This clone was counted ten times or more. The read terminates 3 residues before the CDR3 end, so the remaining end is supplied by the germline J gene. V gene TRBV3-1 (or the pseudogene TRBV3-2) combines with J gene TRBJ1-6; D gene uncertain. This CDR3 is built from 13 residues. Per the germline V gene, CDR1 is LGHDT and CDR2 is YNNKEL (reference sequence). V lost 4 bases and J 7 bases, leaving 8 bases between the germline ends. CDR3 DNA, as far as it was read: TGTGCCAGCAGCCGCGGAGTGAATTCACCC. Residues: CASSRGVNSP. In full, the CDR3 is CASSRGVNSPLHF.

A note on this clone: The CDR3 goes on 3 residues after the read ends, and that part is filled in from the germline J gene. The chain carries TRBV30 and TRBJ1-2; 7 bases are shared with TRBD1. CDR3 length equals 13 residues. Germline CDR1 is GTSNPN and CDR2 is SVGIG (reference sequence). The CDR3 reads CAANRGGSEGYTF. The sequenced CDR3 bases are TGTGCCGCAAACAGGGGAGGTTCAGAAGGC.

This clone occurred a few times. Read sequence stops 3 residues before the CDR3 end, and the germline J gene provides the missing end. This chain connects TRBV10-3 to TRBJ2-7; 7 bases fit TRBD1. Germline CDR1 ENHRY, CDR2 SYGVKD. The CDR3 covers 14 residues. J was trimmed by 4 bases and V by 3 bases; bases with no gene match: 6. The CDR3 protein is CAISEDETGYEQYF. Partial CDR3 DNA: TGTGCCATCAGTGAAGACGAGACAGGGTACGAG.

This clone was detected many times. The read is 3 residues too short to cover the CDR3 end, so that end is filled in from the germline J gene. The J gene is TRBJ1-1, the V gene TRBV19; D uncertain. V was clipped by 1 base and J by 4 bases, with 10 bases between them. Germline CDR1 is LNHDA and CDR2 is SQIVND (reference sequence). The CDR3 extends over 14 amino acids. The CDR3 bases that were read are TGTGCCAGTAGTATAGCAAGACAAAGCACTGAA. Translated, it gives CASSIARQSTE. The full CDR3 protein is CASSIARQSTEAFF.

This clone was detected many times. The observed sequence ends 3 residues before the CDR3 terminus, with the missing tail filled in from the germline J gene. The chain recombines TRBV12-3 or TRBV12-4 with TRBJ1-3, with a weak D call TRBD1 (5 bases). CDR3 length equals 16 residues. The germline V and J ends were trimmed by 1 base and 2 bases, with 12 bases remaining between them. The part of the CDR3 DNA that was read is TGTGCCAGCAGTTTAGAACAGGTACCGCCTGGAAACACC. Protein sequence: CASSLEQVPPGNT. The whole CDR3 protein reads CASSLEQVPPGNTIYF.

This clone was seen ten or more times. The sequence runs out 3 residues before the end of the CDR3; the remainder is reconstructed from the germline J gene. The V gene is TRBV20-1, the J gene TRBJ1-1; tentative D call: TRBD1 (6 bases). In germline, CDR1 is DFQATT, CDR2 SNEGSKA (reference sequence). V was clipped by 1 base and J by 3 bases, with 12 bases between them. The CDR3 extends over 14 amino acids. The CDR3 bases that were read are TGCAGTGCTAGAGCGGGAGGGGGTCACACTGAA. It translates to CSARAGGGHTE. The full CDR3 protein reads CSARAGGGHTEAFF.

This clone has at least ten counts. The sequence runs out 3 residues before the end of the CDR3; the remainder is reconstructed from the germline J gene. The gene calls are TRBV7-2 and TRBJ2-6; perhaps D is TRBD1 or TRBD2 (6 bases each). V was trimmed by 5 bases and J by 4 bases, leaving 12 bases between them. CDR3 length: 15 residues. Germline V gene data show CDR1 as SGHTA and CDR2 as FQGNSA. The CDR3 loop is CASSLWRGGANVLTF. The DNA read from the CDR3 is TGTGCCAGCAGCCTCTGGAGGGGGGGGGCCAACGTC.